These 18 T cell receptor beta chains share one sample of origin, sequenced in a study of cytomegalovirus exposure and HLA in healthy donors. The PCR had 60 Vbeta and 13 Jbeta primers. Sequenced by immunoSEQ multiplex PCR; TCRdb stores in-frame clones only, minus some. The sample records about 90,000 clones, around two thirds being singletons. The specimen sequenced was PBMCs. Source of these receptors: a woman in her twenties or thirties in good health and CMV-seropositive.

The chain joins TRBV11-1 to TRBJ2-7; D not certain. Trimming stripped 4 bases from V and 0 bases from J, with 7 bases between. This CDR3 comprises 13 residues. Germline CDR1 and CDR2: SGHAT and FQDESV (reference sequence). This chain's CDR3 is CASSSSSSYEQYF. The CDR3 nucleotides are TGTGCCAGCAGCTCTAGTAGCTCCTACGAGCAGTACTTC.

The chain carries TRBV9 and TRBJ2-3; TRBD2 matches at 13 bases. The CDR3 extends over 17 amino acids. Per the germline V gene, CDR1 is SGDLS and CDR2 is YYNGEE. The V segment lost 4 bases and the J segment 3 bases; nucleotides outside the gene matches: 8. CDR3 bases: TGTGCCAGCAGCCCGCCCCGGACTAGCGGGGGAACAGATACGCAGTATTTT. Amino acid sequence: CASSPPRTSGGTDTQYF.

This clone was observed a handful of times. The chain carries TRBV4-2 and TRBJ2-5; 10 bases map to TRBD2. The assigned J gene may be wrong: the sequence end matches TRBJ2-7 better. Germline CDR1 is LGHNA and CDR2 is YNFKEQ. The CDR3 contains 17 residues. The CDR3 spells CASSRRTLAGDSYEQYF. CDR3 DNA sequence: TGTGCCAGCAGTCGAAGGACCCTAGCGGGGGACTCCTACGAGCAGTACTTC.

This clone has just one count. This chain joins TRBV11-2 and TRBJ2-1, with 7 positions matching TRBD1. Unmatched junction bases numbered 6, after V lost 4 bases and J lost 0 bases. The CDR3 has 16 amino acids. CDR1 SGHAT and CDR2 FQNNGV come from the germline V gene. CDR3: CASSSRQGFSYNEQFF. The CDR3 DNA reads as TGTGCCAGCAGCTCACGACAGGGATTCTCCTACAATGAGCAGTTCTTC.

J is TRBJ1-2 and V is TRBV11-3, with D perhaps TRBD1 (5 bases). Between the trimmed V and J ends, which lost 1 base and 2 bases, there was a span of 17 bases. CDR1 is SGHNT and CDR2 is YENEEA in the germline V gene. The CDR3 sequence is 17 residues long. CDR3 amino acids: CASSLAYRGRGNYGYTF. CDR3 nucleotide sequence: TGTGCCAGCAGCTTAGCGTATCGAGGGAGGGGAAACTATGGCTACACCTTC.

CDR3 loop: CASSLAGSTGELFF. In DNA, the CDR3 is TGCGCCAGCAGCTTGGCAGGGTCGACCGGGGAGCTGTTTTTT. The chain couples TRBV4-1 to TRBJ2-2, with a tentative D call TRBD1 (5 bases). The V gene's germline CDR1 is MGHRA and CDR2 YSYEKL. Trimming removed 5 bases at V and 5 bases at J, with 12 bases between. The CDR3 is made up of 14 amino acids.

The chain employs TRBV4-1 and TRBJ1-5; D ambiguous. The V end was cut by 2 bases, the J end by 4 bases, with 9 bases between. CDR3 length equals 14 residues. Germline CDR1 and CDR2: MGHRA and YSYEKL. The chain's CDR3 is CASSQRTGNQPQHF. CDR3 nucleotide sequence: TGCGCCAGCAGCCAAAGAACCGGGAATCAGCCCCAGCATTTT.

The V and J genes are TRBV19 and TRBJ1-2; the D is unclear. The germline CDR1 and CDR2 sequences are LNHDA and SQIVND (reference sequence). The CDR3 contains 13 residues. Trimming took 3 bases from V and 2 from J, leaving 7 bases between them. CDR3 residues: CASSMPENYGYTF. CDR3 DNA sequence: TGTGCCAGTAGTATGCCCGAGAACTATGGCTACACCTTC.

This clone was seen a single time. The chain employs TRBV6-1 and TRBJ2-7; tentative D call: TRBD2 (5 bases). V was clipped by 1 base and J by 0 bases, with 13 bases between them. The CDR3 sequence is 16 residues long. Per germline, CDR1 MNHNS and CDR2 SASEGT. In DNA, the CDR3 is TGTGCCAGCAGTGAAGAGCGGACCAGGAGCTCCTACGAGCAGTACTTC. Protein product: CASSEERTRSSYEQYF.

CDR3 DNA: TGCGCCAGCAGCTTTTCCCGGACAGAAACCTACAATGAGCAGTTCTTC. Its protein is CASSFSRTETYNEQFF. The V gene is TRBV5-1, the J gene TRBJ2-1; a weak D match, TRBD1 (6 bases). The CDR3 sequence is 16 residues long. V was pared by 2 bases and J by 2 bases, with 14 bases between. Germline V gene data show CDR1 as SGHRS and CDR2 as YFSETQ.

This chain joins TRBV7-9 and TRBJ1-2; D ambiguous. Germline assignment: CDR1 SEHNR and CDR2 FQNEAQ (reference sequence). This CDR3 is built from 14 residues. V lost 5 bases to trimming and J lost 4 bases, with 14 bases between them. CDR3 nucleotides: TGTGCCAGCAGCCCAACAACCAACGCCTATGGCTACACCTTC. As protein: CASSPTTNAYGYTF.

The chain has TRBV7-8 and TRBJ1-2; 9 bases are a match to TRBD1. CDR1 is SGHVS, CDR2 FQNEAQ, per germline. CDR3 length: 15 residues. Losses at the gene ends were 1 base for V and 4 bases for J; bases not matched to a gene: 4. The DNA of the CDR3 is TGTGCCAGCAGCTTAGGACAGGGGGTTAGCTATGGCTACACCTTC. Translating gives CASSLGQGVSYGYTF.

The rearrangement joins TRBV29-1 to TRBJ1-1; D perhaps matches TRBD1 (6 bases). Trimming removed 6 bases from V and 6 bases from J, with 17 bases in between. Germline V gene lookup returns CDR1 SQVTM and CDR2 ANQGSEA. This CDR3 spans 13 amino acids. This CDR3 is CSVPRQALPEAFF. As DNA, the CDR3 is TGCAGCGTACCTCGACAGGCTCTACCTGAAGCTTTCTTT.

This clone appeared a single time. This sequence joins TRBV28 and TRBJ2-3, with TRBD2 matching 8 bases. Germline V lookup: CDR1 MDHEN, CDR2 SYDVKM. J was trimmed by 3 bases and V by 2 bases; bases with no gene match: 4. This CDR3 comprises 15 residues. The CDR3 DNA follows: TGTGCCAGCAGTTTAAAGAGCGGGGGAACAGATACGCAGTATTTT. It codes for CASSLKSGGTDTQYF.

The chain employs TRBV27 and TRBJ2-2; no firm D call. Germline V gene lookup returns CDR1 MNHEY and CDR2 SMNVEV (reference sequence). The germline V and J ends were trimmed by 6 bases and 7 bases, with 15 bases remaining between them. The CDR3 has 14 residues. The CDR3 spells CASSHSLRGGELFF. In DNA, the CDR3 is TGTGCCAGCAGCCATAGTCTTCGTGGCGGGGAGCTGTTTTTT.

This clone was seen more than once but under ten times. The rearrangement joins TRBV6-7 to TRBJ2-6; D perhaps matches TRBD1 (5 bases). TRBV6-7 is identified as an open reading frame with a role that is uncertain. The ends were cut back, 5 bases at V and 2 bases at J, with 7 bases in the middle. The CDR3 has 14 amino acids. CDR3 sequence reads: CASSAGPGANVLTF. The CDR3 DNA follows: TGTGCCAGCAGTGCAGGGCCTGGGGCCAACGTCCTGACTTTC.

This clone turned up a few times. V and J are TRBV7-2 and TRBJ1-2; D uncertain. Germline CDR1 SGHTA, CDR2 FQGNSA. V was trimmed by 6 bases and J by 1 base, leaving 9 bases between them. This CDR3 spans 13 amino acids. The DNA of the CDR3 is TGTGCCAGCAGAATCGGGGTTAACTATGGCTACACCTTC. It translates to CASRIGVNYGYTF.

This rearrangement joins TRBV7-2 to TRBJ2-2; 9 nucleotides align to TRBD2. The CDR3 covers 15 residues. V shed 5 bases and J 1 base; nucleotides not matched to a gene: 2. The germline gives CDR1 SGHTA, CDR2 FQGNSA. CDR3 DNA: TGTGCCAGCAGCAATAGCGGGGGGAACACCGGGGAGCTGTTTTTT. Translated: CASSNSGGNTGELFF.